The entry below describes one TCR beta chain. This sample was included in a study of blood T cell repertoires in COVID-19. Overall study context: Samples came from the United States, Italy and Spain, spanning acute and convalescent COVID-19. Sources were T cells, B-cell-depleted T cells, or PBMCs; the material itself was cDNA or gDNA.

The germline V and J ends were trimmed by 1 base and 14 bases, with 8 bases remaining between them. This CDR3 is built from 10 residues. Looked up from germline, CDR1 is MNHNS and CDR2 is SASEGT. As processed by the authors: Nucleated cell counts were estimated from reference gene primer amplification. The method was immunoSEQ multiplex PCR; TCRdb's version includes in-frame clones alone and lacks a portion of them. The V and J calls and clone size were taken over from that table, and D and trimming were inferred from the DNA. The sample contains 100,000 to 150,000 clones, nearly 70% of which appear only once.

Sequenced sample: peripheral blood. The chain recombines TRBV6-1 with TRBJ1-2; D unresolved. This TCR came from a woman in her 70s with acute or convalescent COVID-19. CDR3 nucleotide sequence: TGTGCCAGCAGTGAAGACAGTGAGACCTTC. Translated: CASSEDSETF.